This T cell receptor (beta chain) appears in the sequencing data of a study of T cell repertoires in cytomegalovirus infection. Each CDR3 protein is one row after TCRdb ran MiXCR on the reads. The sample records about 300,000 distinct CDR3 sequences, 25% being singletons. The V and J ends lost 2 bases and 6 bases respectively, with 14 bases between them. Looked up from germline, CDR1 is SGHTA and CDR2 is FQGNSA. The CDR3 is 15 residues long. Sequenced: PBMCs. The chain combines TRBV7-2 with TRBJ1-5, with D possibly being TRBD1 (6 bases). This clonotype originated in a human donor in good health (CMV status not recorded). Some clones in this sample may be carry-over from other donors' samples. The DNA of the CDR3 is TGTGCCAGCAGCTTAAGGGCAGGGGTTGCTCAGCCCCAGCATTTT. This gives the protein CASSLRAGVAQPQHF.